This T cell receptor (beta chain) is from a study of OX40 agonist ivuxolimab in advanced cancers. Study as a whole: Patients received intravenous ivuxolimab every 2 weeks at 0.01 to 10 mg/kg.

Study outcomes and limitations: More expanded clones were found, on average, in CD8+ than in CD4+ T cells. Expansion of clones was among the lowest in partial responders at 0.1-3.0 mg/kg. Low normalized T-cell clonal expansion also characterized some of the nonresponders.

This table comes from immunoSEQ multiplex PCR, and its TCRdb copy is limited to in-frame clones, with some not included. The data hold approximately 61,000 clones, with 87% observed a single time. From germline, CDR1 is MNHEY and CDR2 SVGAGI. The CDR3 is 13 residues long. Trimming stripped 3 bases from V and 4 bases from J, with 10 bases between. As concerns this clone: Its antigen is undetermined.

Sample: CD4+ or CD8+ T cells sorted from blood, taken in a trial of the OX40 agonist ivuxolimab. The V call is TRBV6-5, the J call TRBJ2-7; D is undetermined. This clonotype was obtained from an adult with an advanced solid tumor such as melanoma, head and neck, liver or kidney cancer. The CDR3 reads CASSYGNAYEQYF. CDR3 coding DNA: TGTGCCAGCAGTTATGGGAATGCATACGAGCAGTACTTC.